This entry describes one T cell receptor (beta chain). What this receptor recognizes is not known. Base quality data are lacking; no much larger clone is found one base away. Enrolling through a virtual design, the prospective study's participants ranged in age from roughly 18 to 100 years and lived across 24 United States geographic areas. In the prospective study, participants were assigned to cohorts based on the clinical history participants reported in a screening survey and a study questionnaire. Exposed participants had been in contact, within 2 weeks of entering the study, with a person who had a PCR-confirmed or clinician-diagnosed case of COVID-19. Each participant in the prospective study had whole blood, serum and a nasopharyngeal or oropharyngeal swab collected by mobile phlebotomists. Additional blood draws and questionnaires over a 2-month period could optionally be provided by prospective study participants. Prospective study blood samples were shipped either frozen or at room temperature before DNA extraction.

CDR3 length: 17 amino acids, cysteine to phenylalanine. The only DNA kept is the CDR3, 51 bases in frame from the first base. The germline V gene (reference sequence) yields LGHDT for CDR1 and YNNKEL for CDR2. Trimming accounts for 0 bases at V and 5 bases at J, while the number of junction bases matched to no gene is 10. TCRbeta CDR3 regions were amplified from genomic DNA by means of the immunoSEQ Assay, a bias-controlled multiplex PCR. The published analysis was carried out like this. Within the assay, amplification of reference gene primers was used to estimate how many nucleated cells each sample contained. To quantify the absolute abundance of each unique TCRbeta CDR3 rearrangement, sequence reads were collapsed and filtered. Productive Simpson clonality was computed per sample as the square root of Simpson's diversity index over productive rearrangements. What TCRdb holds here is the immuneACCESS table cut down to in-frame rearrangements. Part of the clones is not present; checked against another copy, under half of the missing clones reflect an unresolved V gene, and the others are unexplained. That table gives V, J and clone size, and the DNA gave D and trimming. In this sample the table shows about 220,000 clones, nearly 90% of which occur a single time. Of the sample, around 16% is held by the ten largest clones.

This sample is part of a study of blood T cell repertoires in COVID-19 (dated by TCRdb to the early 2020s). Regarding the complete study: Samples covering the acute and convalescent phases of COVID-19 were provided by collaborators in the United States, Italy and Spain. The prospective study material was composed of cDNA or gDNA derived from T cells, B-cell-depleted T cells, or PBMCs. The dataset comprised deeply sampled blood TCRbeta repertoires from subjects exposed to, actively infected with, or recovered from COVID-19. The repertoires were released in a freely available public database intended as a resource for research on the immune response to SARS-CoV-2. Samples came from the ongoing ImmuneRACE study (first 160 participants) plus 1,254 subjects from 6 global collaborators. A de-identified subject ID, COVID-19 status, age in years and sex were almost always included in the sample metadata. HLA class I and class II types, where available, came from metadata supplied by the sample provider rather than from assay-based typing.

Study-wide findings and limitations: How much clinical and demographic metadata was included differed by source and by participant, and the metadata was provided uncurated.

Recombination joined TRBV3-1 (or the pseudogene TRBV3-2) with TRBJ2-5, with 9 bases matching TRBD2. Sequencing input: PBMCs or T cells enriched from blood (not recorded which). This TCR was recovered from a man aged 25 to 40 who had been exposed to COVID-19. CDR3 region: CASSQELAGFLGETQYF. Read as DNA, the sequence is TGTGCCAGCAGCCAAGAGCTAGCGGGGTTTCTAGGGGAGACCCAGTACTTC.